Each of the 12 T cell receptor beta chains below was sequenced from the same sample in a study of blood T cell repertoires in COVID-19. The assay was immunoSEQ multiplex PCR, and TCRdb's table has in-frame clones only and misses some. The sample yields fewer than 45,000 clones, roughly 80% seen once. Sequenced: peripheral blood. The receptors come from a man between 60 and 75 years old with active COVID-19.

This chain connects TRBV7-2 to TRBJ1-1, with unresolved D. CDR1 and CDR2 from the germline V gene are SGHTA and FQGNSA. V was pared by 0 bases and J by 0 bases, with 8 bases between. CDR3 length: 15 residues. The CDR3 sequence is CASSLALQLNTEAFF. CDR3 DNA sequence: TGTGCCAGCAGCTTAGCGTTACAGCTGAACACTGAAGCTTTCTTT.

The chain has TRBV19 and TRBJ2-1, with D maybe TRBD1 (6 bases). Germline CDR1 LNHDA, CDR2 SQIVND (reference sequence). V gave up 3 bases and J gave up 5 bases, with 14 bases separating them. The CDR3 has 15 residues. The CDR3 spells CASSMSGQTHNEQFF. The CDR3 bases are TGTGCCAGTAGTATGAGCGGACAGACTCACAATGAGCAGTTCTTC.

The rearrangement uses TRBV5-5 and TRBJ2-7; D gene unclear. Germline-derived CDR1 and CDR2 are SGHKS and YYEKEE (reference sequence). V was pared by 4 bases and J by 1 base, with 18 bases between. The CDR3 spans 16 residues. The CDR3 loop reads CASSRRQSSVSYEQYF. The CDR3 bases are TGTGCCAGCAGCCGCCGGCAATCGAGCGTATCCTACGAGCAGTACTTC.

The chain couples TRBV29-1 to TRBJ1-2; the match to TRBD1 covers 10 bases. Germline V gene lookup returns CDR1 SQVTM and CDR2 ANQGSEA. V dropped 4 bases and J dropped 4; count of bases not matched to a gene: 6. The CDR3 spans 14 residues. This CDR3 is CSVGGQGSTYGYTF. CDR3 bases: TGCAGCGTTGGGGGACAGGGGTCTACCTATGGCTACACCTTC.

The chain joins TRBV4-3 to TRBJ2-1; a weak D match, TRBD2 (5 bases). With 2 bases removed from V and 4 bases from J, the gap between germline ends came to 9 bases. The CDR3 contains 14 residues. CDR1 and CDR2 from the germline V gene are LGHNA and YSLEER. The CDR3 DNA reads TGCGCCAGCAGCCAAACCAGCGGTTACAATGAGCAGTTCTTC. Translated, it gives CASSQTSGYNEQFF.

The rearrangement uses TRBV6-2 or TRBV6-3 and TRBJ2-7; 7 bases agree with TRBD2. Germline V lookup: CDR1 MNHEY, CDR2 SVGEGT. J was trimmed by 3 bases and V by 6 bases; bases with no gene match: 5. The CDR3 has 13 amino acids. The CDR3, as DNA: TGTGCCAGCAGCTCCCGGGAGGTCTACGAGCAGTACTTC. It is translated as CASSSREVYEQYF.

The chain recombines TRBV14 with TRBJ2-5; 7 positions match TRBD1. CDR3 length equals 12 residues. V shed 2 bases, J shed 9 bases, and the junction held 3 bases outside the gene matches. Germline V gene sequence: CDR1 SGHDN, CDR2 FVKESK. CDR3 sequence reads: CASSQQGVAQYF. For the CDR3, the DNA is TGTGCCAGCAGCCAACAGGGGGTCGCCCAGTACTTC.

The chain employs TRBV6-2 or TRBV6-3 and TRBJ1-2; D gene uncertain. The germline CDR1 and CDR2 sequences are MNHEY and SVGEGT. V lost 6 bases to trimming and J lost 5 bases, with 13 bases between them. CDR3 length: 13 amino acids. The CDR3 loop reads CASSPGAGYGYTF. CDR3 bases: TGTGCCAGCAGCCCGGGCGCGGGATATGGCTACACCTTC.

This chain connects TRBV7-6 to TRBJ2-5; the match to TRBD1 covers 7 bases. Per the germline V gene, CDR1 is SGHVS and CDR2 is FNYEAQ. V dropped 1 base and J dropped 7; count of bases not matched to a gene: 9. The CDR3 contains 15 residues. The CDR3 spells CASSLGTGVSSTQYF. The CDR3, as DNA: TGTGCCAGCAGCTTAGGGACAGGAGTTAGTTCGACCCAGTACTTC.

This rearrangement joins TRBV7-8 to TRBJ1-3; no firm D call. Germline V gene data show CDR1 as SGHVS and CDR2 as FQNEAQ. The CDR3 is 16 residues long. Trimming pared 1 base from V and 2 bases from J, leaving 12 bases between. The CDR3 reads CASSLDPPAAGNTIYF. The CDR3 DNA sequence: TGTGCCAGCAGCTTAGACCCACCAGCGGCTGGAAACACCATATATTTT.

The V gene is TRBV27, the J gene TRBJ2-1; TRBD1 might be the D (5 bases). Germline assignment: CDR1 MNHEY and CDR2 SMNVEV (reference sequence). The V end lost 6 bases, the J end lost 4 bases, and 10 bases lay between the germline ends. This CDR3 is 13 amino acids long. The CDR3 sequence: CASRDTLYNEQFF. The CDR3 DNA follows: TGTGCCAGCAGGGACACACTTTACAATGAGCAGTTCTTC.

V and J are TRBV13 and TRBJ2-1; 14 nucleotides align to TRBD2. Trimming removed 5 bases from V and 3 bases from J; junction bases left unmatched: 3. The CDR3 runs 16 residues. Germline CDR1 is PRHDT and CDR2 is FYEKMQ (reference sequence). CDR3 nucleotides: TGTGCCAGCAGCCCCGGACTAGCGGGGGGCTACAATGAGCAGTTCTTC. It encodes CASSPGLAGGYNEQFF.